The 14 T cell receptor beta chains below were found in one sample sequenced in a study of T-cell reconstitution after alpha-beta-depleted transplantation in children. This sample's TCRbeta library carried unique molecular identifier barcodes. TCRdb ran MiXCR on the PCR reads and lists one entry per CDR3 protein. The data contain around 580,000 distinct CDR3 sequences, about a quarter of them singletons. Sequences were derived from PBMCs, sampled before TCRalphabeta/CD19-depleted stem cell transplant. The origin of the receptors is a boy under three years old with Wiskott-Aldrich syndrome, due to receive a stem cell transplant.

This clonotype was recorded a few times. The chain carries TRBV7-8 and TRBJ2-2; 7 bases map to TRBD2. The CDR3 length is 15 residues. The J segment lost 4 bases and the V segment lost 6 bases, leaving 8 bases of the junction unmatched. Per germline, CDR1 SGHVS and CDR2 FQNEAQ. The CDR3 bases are TGTGCCAGCAGGCCAACTAGCGTCGGCACCGGGGAGCTGTTTTTT. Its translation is CASRPTSVGTGELFF.

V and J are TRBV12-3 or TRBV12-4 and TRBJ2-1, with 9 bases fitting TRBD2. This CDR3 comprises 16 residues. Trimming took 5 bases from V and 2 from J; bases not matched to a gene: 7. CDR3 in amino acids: CASSITTSGAYNEQFF. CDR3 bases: TGTGCCAGCAGTATTACGACTAGCGGTGCCTACAATGAGCAGTTCTTC.

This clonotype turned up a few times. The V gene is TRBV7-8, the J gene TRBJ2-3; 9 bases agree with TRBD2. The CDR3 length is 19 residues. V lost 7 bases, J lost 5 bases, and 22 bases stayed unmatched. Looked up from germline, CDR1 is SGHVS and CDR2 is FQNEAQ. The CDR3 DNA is TGTGCCAGCACCTTCCTAGCTCAGTGGCGGGAGGGCAGGAAAGATACGCAGTATTTT. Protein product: CASTFLAQWREGRKDTQYF.

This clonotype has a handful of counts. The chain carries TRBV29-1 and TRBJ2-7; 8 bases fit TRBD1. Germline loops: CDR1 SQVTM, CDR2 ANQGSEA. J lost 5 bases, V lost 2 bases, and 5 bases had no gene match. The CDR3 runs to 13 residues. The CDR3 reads CSVELPTGDEQYF. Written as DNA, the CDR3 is TGCAGCGTTGAACTACCGACAGGGGACGAGCAGTACTTC.

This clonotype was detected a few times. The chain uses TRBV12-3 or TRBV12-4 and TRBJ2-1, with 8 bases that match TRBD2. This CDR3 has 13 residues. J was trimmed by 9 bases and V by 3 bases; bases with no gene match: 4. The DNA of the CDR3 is TGTGCCAGCAGTTTTGGGACTAGTGGTGAGCAGTTCTTC. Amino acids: CASSFGTSGEQFF.

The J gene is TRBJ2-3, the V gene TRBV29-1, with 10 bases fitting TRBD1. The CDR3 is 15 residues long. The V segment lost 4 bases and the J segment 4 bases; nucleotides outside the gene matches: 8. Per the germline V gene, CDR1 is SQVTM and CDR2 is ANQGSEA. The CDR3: CSVARPGTGADTQYF. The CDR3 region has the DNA TGCAGCGTTGCTAGGCCCGGGACAGGGGCAGATACGCAGTATTTT.

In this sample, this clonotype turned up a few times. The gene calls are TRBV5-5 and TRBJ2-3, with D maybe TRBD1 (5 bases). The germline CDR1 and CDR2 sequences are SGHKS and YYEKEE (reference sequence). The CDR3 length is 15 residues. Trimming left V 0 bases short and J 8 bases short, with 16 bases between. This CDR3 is CASSLGRQNYGTQYF. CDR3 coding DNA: TGTGCCAGCAGCTTGGGTAGACAGAATTACGGTACGCAGTATTTT.

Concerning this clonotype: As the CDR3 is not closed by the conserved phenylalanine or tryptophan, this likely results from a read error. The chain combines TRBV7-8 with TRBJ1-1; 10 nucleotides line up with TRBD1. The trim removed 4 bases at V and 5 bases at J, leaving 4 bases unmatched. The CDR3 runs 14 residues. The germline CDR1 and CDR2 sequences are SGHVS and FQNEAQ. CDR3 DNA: TGTGCCAGCAGCTACCGGACAGGGGGGACTGAAGCTTTCTTA. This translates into CASSYRTGGTEAFL.

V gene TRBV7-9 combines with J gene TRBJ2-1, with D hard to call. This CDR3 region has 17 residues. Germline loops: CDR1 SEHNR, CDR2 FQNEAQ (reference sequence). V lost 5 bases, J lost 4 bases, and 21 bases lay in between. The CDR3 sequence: CASSPRIGYWVYNEQFF. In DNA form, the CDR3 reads TGTGCCAGCAGCCCACGGATCGGGTATTGGGTATACAATGAGCAGTTCTTC. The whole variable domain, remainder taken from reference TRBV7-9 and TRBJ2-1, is DTGVSQNPRHKITKRGQNVTFRCDPISEHNRLYWYRQTLGQGPEFLTYFQNEAQLEKSRLLSDRFSAERPKGSFSTLEIQRTEQGDSAMYLCASSPRIGYWVYNEQFFGPGTRLTVL.

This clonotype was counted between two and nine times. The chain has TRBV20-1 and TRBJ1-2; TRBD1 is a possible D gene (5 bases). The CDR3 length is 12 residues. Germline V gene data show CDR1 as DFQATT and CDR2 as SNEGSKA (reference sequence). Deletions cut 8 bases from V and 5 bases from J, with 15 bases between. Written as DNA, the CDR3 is TGCAGTCCGGACACTCCGGGGTATGGCTACACCTTC. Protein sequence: CSPDTPGYGYTF.

The CDR3 DNA sequence: TGTGCCACCAGCAGAGACCCCGGGATAGCGGGAGAGTACGAGTTCTTC. Translation gives CATSRDPGIAGEYEFF. J is TRBJ2-1 and V is TRBV15; 9 positions match TRBD2. Germline CDR1 reads LNHNV; CDR2 reads YYDKDF (reference sequence). J was trimmed by 14 bases and V by 0 bases; bases with no gene match: 14. The CDR3 spans 16 residues.

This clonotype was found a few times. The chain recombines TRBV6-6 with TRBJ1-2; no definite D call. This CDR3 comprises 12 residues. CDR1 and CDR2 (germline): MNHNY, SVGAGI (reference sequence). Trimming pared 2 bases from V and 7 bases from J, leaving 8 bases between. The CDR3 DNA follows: TGTGCCAGCAGTTACCCCGAGGGTGGCTACACCTTC. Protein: CASSYPEGGYTF.

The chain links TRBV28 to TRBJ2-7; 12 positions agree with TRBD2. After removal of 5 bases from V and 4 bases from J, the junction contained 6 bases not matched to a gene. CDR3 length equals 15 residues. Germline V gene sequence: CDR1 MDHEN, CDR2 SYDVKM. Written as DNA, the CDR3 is TGTGCCAGCAGTCCCGGGACTAGCGGGCTTTACGAGCAGTACTTC. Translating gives CASSPGTSGLYEQYF.

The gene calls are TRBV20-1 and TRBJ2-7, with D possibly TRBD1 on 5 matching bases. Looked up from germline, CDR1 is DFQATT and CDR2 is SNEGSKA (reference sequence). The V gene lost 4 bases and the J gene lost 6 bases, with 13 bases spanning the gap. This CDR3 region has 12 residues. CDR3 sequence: CSATGLPSEQYF. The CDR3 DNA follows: TGCAGTGCTACAGGGCTACCCTCCGAGCAGTACTTC.